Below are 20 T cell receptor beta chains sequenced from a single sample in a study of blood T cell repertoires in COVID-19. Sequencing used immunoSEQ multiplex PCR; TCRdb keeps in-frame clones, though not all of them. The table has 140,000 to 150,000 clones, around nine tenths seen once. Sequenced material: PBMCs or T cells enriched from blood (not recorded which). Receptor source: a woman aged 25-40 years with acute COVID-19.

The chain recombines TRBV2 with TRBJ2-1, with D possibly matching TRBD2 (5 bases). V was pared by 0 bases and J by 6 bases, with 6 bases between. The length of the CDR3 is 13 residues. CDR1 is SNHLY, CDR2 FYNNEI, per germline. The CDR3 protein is CASSEAGSNEQFF. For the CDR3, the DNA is TGTGCCAGCAGTGAAGCGGGGAGCAATGAGCAGTTCTTC.

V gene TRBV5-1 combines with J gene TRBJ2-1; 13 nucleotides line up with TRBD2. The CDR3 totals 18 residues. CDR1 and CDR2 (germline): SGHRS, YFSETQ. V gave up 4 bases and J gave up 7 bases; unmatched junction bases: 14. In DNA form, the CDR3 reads TGCGCCAGCAGCCCGGGACTAGCGGGACACAATAAACCTAATGAGCAGTTCTTC. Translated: CASSPGLAGHNKPNEQFF.

CDR3 amino acids: CASRFRGAEGYTF. The CDR3 bases are TGTGCCAGCAGGTTTCGGGGGGCAGAGGGCTACACCTTC. The chain uses TRBV27 and TRBJ1-2; D might be TRBD1 (6 bases). V dropped 6 bases and J dropped 8 bases, with 16 bases sitting between them. CDR3 length equals 13 residues. Germline CDR1 MNHEY, CDR2 SMNVEV (reference sequence).

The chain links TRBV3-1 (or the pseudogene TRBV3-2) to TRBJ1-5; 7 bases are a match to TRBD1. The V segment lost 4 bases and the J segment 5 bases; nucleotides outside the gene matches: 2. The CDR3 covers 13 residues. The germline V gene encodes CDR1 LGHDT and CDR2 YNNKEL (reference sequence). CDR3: CASSRDRDQPQHF. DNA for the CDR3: TGTGCCAGCAGCCGAGACAGGGATCAGCCCCAGCATTTT.

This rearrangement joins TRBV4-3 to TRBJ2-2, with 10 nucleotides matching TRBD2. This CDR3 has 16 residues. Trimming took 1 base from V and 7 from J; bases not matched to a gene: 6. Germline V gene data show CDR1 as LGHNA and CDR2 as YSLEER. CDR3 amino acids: CASSQVGSGRIGELFF. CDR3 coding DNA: TGCGCCAGCAGCCAAGTAGGTAGCGGGAGGATCGGGGAGCTGTTTTTT.

The CDR3 nucleotides are TGCGCCAGCAGCTTAGCGGGGGAAGGCTACACCTTC. This encodes CASSLAGEGYTF. The chain employs TRBV5-1 and TRBJ1-2; tentatively, D is TRBD1 (5 bases). Trimming removed 2 bases at V and 8 bases at J, with 10 bases between. The CDR3 runs 12 residues. Germline values: CDR1 SGHRS, CDR2 YFSETQ.

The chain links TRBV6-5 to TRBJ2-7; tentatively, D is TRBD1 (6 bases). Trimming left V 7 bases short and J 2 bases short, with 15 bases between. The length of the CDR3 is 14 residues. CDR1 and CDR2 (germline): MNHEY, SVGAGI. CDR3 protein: CASTGTRRAYEQYF. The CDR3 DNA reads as TGTGCCAGCACCGGGACAAGGAGAGCCTACGAGCAGTACTTC.

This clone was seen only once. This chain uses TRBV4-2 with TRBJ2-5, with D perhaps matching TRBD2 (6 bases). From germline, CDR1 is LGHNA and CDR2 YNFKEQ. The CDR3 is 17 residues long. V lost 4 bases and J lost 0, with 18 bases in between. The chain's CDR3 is CASSPMGGKKDQETQYF. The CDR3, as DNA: TGTGCCAGCAGCCCCATGGGGGGTAAAAAAGACCAAGAGACCCAGTACTTC.

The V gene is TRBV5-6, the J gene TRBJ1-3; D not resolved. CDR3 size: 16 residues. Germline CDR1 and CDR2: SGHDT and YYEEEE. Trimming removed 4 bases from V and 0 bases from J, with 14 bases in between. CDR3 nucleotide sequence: TGTGCCAGCAGCCCGCGTGTGATCTTCTCTGGAAACACCATATATTTT. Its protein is CASSPRVIFSGNTIYF.

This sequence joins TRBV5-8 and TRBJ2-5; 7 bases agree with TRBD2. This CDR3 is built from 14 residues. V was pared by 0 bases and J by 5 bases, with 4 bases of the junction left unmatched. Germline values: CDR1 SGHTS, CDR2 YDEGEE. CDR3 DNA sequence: TGTGCCAGCAGCTTGGAGGGAGGGAGGGAGACCCAGTACTTC. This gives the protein CASSLEGGRETQYF.

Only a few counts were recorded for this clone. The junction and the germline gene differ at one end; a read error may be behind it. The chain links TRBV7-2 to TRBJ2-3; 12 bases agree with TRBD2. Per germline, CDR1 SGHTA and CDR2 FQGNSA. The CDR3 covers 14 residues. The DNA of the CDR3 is TGTGCCAGCAGCCTAGCGGGAGGGCCCGGGACGCAGTATTTT. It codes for CASSLAGGPGTQYF.

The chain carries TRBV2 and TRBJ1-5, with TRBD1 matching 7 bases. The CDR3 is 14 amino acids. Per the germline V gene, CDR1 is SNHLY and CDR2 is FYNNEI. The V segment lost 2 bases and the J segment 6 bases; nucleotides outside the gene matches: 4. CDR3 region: CASSEKTGSQPQHF. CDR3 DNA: TGTGCCAGCAGTGAAAAGACAGGGAGTCAGCCCCAGCATTTT.

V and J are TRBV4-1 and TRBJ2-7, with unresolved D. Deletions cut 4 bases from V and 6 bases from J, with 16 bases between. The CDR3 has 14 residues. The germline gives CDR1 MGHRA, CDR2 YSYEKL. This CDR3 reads CASSLSAIVGEQYF. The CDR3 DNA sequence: TGCGCCAGCAGCCTTTCAGCGATAGTGGGCGAGCAGTACTTC.

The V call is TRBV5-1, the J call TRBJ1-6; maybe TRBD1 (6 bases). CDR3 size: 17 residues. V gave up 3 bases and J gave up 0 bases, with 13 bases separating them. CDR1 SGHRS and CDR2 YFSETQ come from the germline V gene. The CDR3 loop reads CASSSTGGDSYNSPLHF. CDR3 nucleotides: TGCGCCAGCAGCTCGACGGGGGGCGACTCCTATAATTCACCCCTCCACTTT.

The chain's CDR3 is CATSRGQGVDSVETQYF. The CDR3 DNA sequence: TGTGCCACCAGCAGAGGACAGGGGGTAGATTCGGTGGAGACCCAGTACTTC. The V call is TRBV15, the J call TRBJ2-5; 9 nucleotides line up with TRBD1. Germline V gene sequence: CDR1 LNHNV, CDR2 YYDKDF (reference sequence). The CDR3 extends over 17 amino acids. The V segment lost 1 base and the J segment 5 bases; nucleotides outside the gene matches: 11.

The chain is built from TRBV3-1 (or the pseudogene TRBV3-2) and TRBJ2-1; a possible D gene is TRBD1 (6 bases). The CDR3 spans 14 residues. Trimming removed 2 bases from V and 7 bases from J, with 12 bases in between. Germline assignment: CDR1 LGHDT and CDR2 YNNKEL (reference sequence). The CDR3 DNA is TGTGCCAGCAGCCAATCCGGGACACCGAATGAGCAGTTCTTC. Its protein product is CASSQSGTPNEQFF.

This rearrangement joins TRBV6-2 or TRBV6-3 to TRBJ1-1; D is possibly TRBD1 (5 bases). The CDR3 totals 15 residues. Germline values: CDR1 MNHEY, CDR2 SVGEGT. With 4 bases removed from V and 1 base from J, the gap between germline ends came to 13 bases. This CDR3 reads CASSSPDKTNTEAFF. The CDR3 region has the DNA TGTGCCAGCAGTTCTCCGGACAAAACGAACACTGAAGCTTTCTTT.

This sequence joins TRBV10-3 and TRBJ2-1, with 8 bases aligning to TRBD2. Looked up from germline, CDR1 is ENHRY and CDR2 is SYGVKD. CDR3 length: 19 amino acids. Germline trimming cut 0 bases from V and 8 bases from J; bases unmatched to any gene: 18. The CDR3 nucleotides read TGTGCCATCAGTGAGTCGGGACCGGTAGGGCTAGCGGGCGGTGATGAGCAGTTCTTC. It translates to CAISESGPVGLAGGDEQFF.

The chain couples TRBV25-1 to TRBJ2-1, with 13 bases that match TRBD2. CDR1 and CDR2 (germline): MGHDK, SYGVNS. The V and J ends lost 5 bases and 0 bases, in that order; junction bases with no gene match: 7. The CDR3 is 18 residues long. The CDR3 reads CASSPPTSGRPSYNEQFF. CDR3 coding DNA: TGTGCCAGCAGTCCTCCGACTAGCGGGAGGCCCTCCTACAATGAGCAGTTCTTC. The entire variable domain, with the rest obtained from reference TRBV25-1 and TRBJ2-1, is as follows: EADIYQTPRYLVIGTGKKITLECSQTMGHDKMYWYQQDPGMELHLIHYSYGVNSTEKGDLSSESTVSRIRTEHFPLTLESARPSHTSQYLCASSPPTSGRPSYNEQFFGPGTRLTVL.

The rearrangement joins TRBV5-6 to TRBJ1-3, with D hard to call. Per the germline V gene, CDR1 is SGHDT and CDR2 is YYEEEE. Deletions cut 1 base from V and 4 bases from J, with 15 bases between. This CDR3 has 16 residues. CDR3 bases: TGTGCCAGCAGCTTGCCCCCGGGTTCGGAAGGAAACACCATATATTTT. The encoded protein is CASSLPPGSEGNTIYF.